The rows below give T cell receptor beta chains drawn from one sample of a study of regulatory T cells in long-lasting Graves disease. MiXCR, run by TCRdb on the multiplex PCR reads, gives a single entry per CDR3 protein. The profile covers about 430,000 distinct CDR3 sequences, with around 16% appearing a single time and about 8.3% taken by the ten largest. These data are also associated with another study on T cells in Graves' hyperthyroidism and ophthalmopathy.

Sequencing was performed on peripheral blood mononuclear cells (PBMCs), taken at new diagnosis, from a patient treated with antithyroid drugs. The origin of the receptors is a woman aged 40 to 50 with Graves disease. CDR3s include the opening cysteine and the closing phenylalanine or tryptophan. The D gene is left open where the match is weak. Size is stated for part of the rows, as once, few or many counts, or as a class when the clone is expanded.

TRBJ2-2,.,.,TRBV5-1,CASSPRLGGDTGELFF,TGTGCCAGCAGCCCACGACTAGGCGGGGACACCGGGGAGCTGTTTTTT
TRBJ2-6,.,few,TRBV7-8,CASSLSQESTGANVLTF,TGTGCCAGCAGCTTAAGTCAGGAATCTACTGGGGCCAACGTCCTGACTTTC
TRBJ1-5,.,many,TRBV27,CASSLIPQGFDIMGNQPQHF,TGTGCCAGCAGTTTAATACCCCAGGGATTCGATATTATGGGCAATCAGCCCCAGCATTTT
TRBJ2-1,TRBD2,many,TRBV28,CASSQLAGVTNEQFF,TGTGCCAGCAGTCAGCTAGCGGGAGTGACAAATGAGCAGTTCTTC
TRBJ2-1,.,few,TRBV5-4,CASRRPGRDNNEQFF,TGTGCCAGCAGACGACCGGGACGGGACAACAATGAGCAGTTCTTC
TRBJ2-5,.,.,TRBV5-1,CASSFSGAQETQYF,TGCGCCAGCAGCTTTTCAGGGGCACAAGAGACCCAGTACTTC
TRBJ2-7,TRBD2,many,TRBV28,CASSSSGRAFNEQYF,TGTGCCAGCAGTTCTAGCGGGAGGGCCTTTAACGAGCAGTACTTC
TRBJ1-5,.,many,TRBV6-1,CATLLNSGNQPQHF,TGTGCCACTCTCCTAAACAGCGGCAATCAGCCCCAGCATTTT
TRBJ2-1,.,.,TRBV2,CASGSGEHYNEQFF,TGTGCCAGCGGGTCGGGTGAGCACTACAATGAGCAGTTCTTC
TRBJ2-2,.,many,TRBV5-1,CASSLEANTGELFF,TGCGCCAGCAGCCTGGAAGCGAACACCGGGGAGCTGTTTTTT
TRBJ1-5,.,.,TRBV6-2/TRBV6-3,CASSPGRPIYSNQPQHF,TGTGCCAGCAGCCCGGGACGGCCGATATACAGCAATCAGCCCCAGCATTTT
TRBJ1-1,.,.,TRBV6-1,CASSRGPSEAFF,TGTGCCAGCAGTCGTGGACCCTCTGAAGCTTTCTTT
TRBJ2-5,TRBD1,few,TRBV24-1,CAVDGTGQETQYF,TGTGCCGTAGACGGGACAGGGCAAGAGACCCAGTACTTC
TRBJ1-3,.,few,TRBV9,CASSVMGGTSGNTIYF,TGTGCCAGCAGCGTAATGGGGGGAACCTCTGGAAACACCATATATTTT
TRBJ2-3,.,many,TRBV28,CASIAASSWEEAQYF,TGTGCCAGCATAGCTGCATCGAGTTGGGAGGAGGCGCAGTATTTT
TRBJ2-1,TRBD2,.,TRBV19,CASSRTSGPYNEQFF,TGTGCCAGTAGTCGGACTAGCGGGCCGTACAATGAGCAGTTCTTC
TRBJ1-2,.,many,TRBV30,CAWRHTYGYTF,TGTGCCTGGAGACACACGTATGGCTACACCTTC
TRBJ2-1,TRBD1,many,TRBV2,CASSRDRSGADSYNEQFF,TGTGCCAGCAGTCGGGACAGGAGCGGAGCAGACTCCTACAATGAGCAGTTCTTC
TRBJ2-3,.,.,TRBV10-3,CATQGGAGSTDTQYF,TGTGCCACCCAAGGGGGAGCGGGGAGCACAGATACGCAGTATTTT
TRBJ1-4,TRBD1,few,TRBV19,CASSITGQGREKLFF,TGTGCCAGTAGTATAACGGGACAGGGTCGTGAAAAACTGTTTTTT
TRBJ2-3,.,many,TRBV11-2,CASRVDSGTDTQYF,TGTGCCAGCAGAGTAGACTCGGGCACAGATACGCAGTATTTT
TRBJ2-1,.,many,TRBV6-2/TRBV6-3,CASSYAQGPVDNEQFF,TGTGCCAGCAGTTACGCACAGGGCCCCGTCGACAATGAGCAGTTCTTC
TRBJ2-3,TRBD2,many,TRBV19,CASSTPWTSGTYTQYF,TGTGCCAGTAGTACTCCCTGGACTAGCGGGACATATACGCAGTATTTT
TRBJ2-7,TRBD1,few,TRBV10-3,CAISAWGGQGDGYEQYF,TGTGCCATCAGTGCCTGGGGTGGACAGGGGGACGGTTACGAGCAGTACTTC
TRBJ1-2,TRBD1,many,TRBV9,CASSPQGGNYGYTF,TGTGCCAGCAGCCCCCAGGGGGGTAACTATGGCTACACCTTC
TRBJ2-3,.,.,TRBV9,CASSITTDTQYF,TGTGCCAGCAGCATAACCACAGATACGCAGTATTTT
TRBJ2-1,TRBD2,many,TRBV6-1,CASSRLAGEGLDEQFF,TGTGCCAGCAGTCGATTAGCGGGAGAGGGGCTTGATGAGCAGTTCTTC
TRBJ1-2,.,many,TRBV27,CASSYLPPTGTNYGYTF,TGTGCCAGCAGTTACCTCCCCCCGACAGGAACTAACTATGGCTACACCTTC
TRBJ2-7,TRBD2,many,TRBV10-3,CAISPTAGGDYEQYF,TGTGCCATCAGTCCCACCGCGGGAGGGGACTACGAGCAGTACTTC
TRBJ2-7,.,.,TRBV4-3,CASSQDQRGAYEQYF,TGCGCCAGCAGCCAAGACCAGAGGGGTGCCTACGAGCAGTACTTC
TRBJ2-7,.,few,TRBV18,CASSPSEASGYGSSYEQYF,TGTGCCAGCTCACCATCAGAGGCAAGTGGGTACGGAAGCTCCTACGAGCAGTACTTC
TRBJ2-5,.,few,TRBV4-1,CASSQERGAGETQYF,TGCGCCAGCAGCCAAGAGCGAGGGGCGGGGGAGACCCAGTACTTC
TRBJ1-4,TRBD1,.,TRBV6-1,CASSRTGSHEKLFF,TGTGCCAGCAGTCGGACAGGTTCCCATGAAAAACTGTTTTTT
TRBJ2-1,.,many,TRBV29-1,CSVEVGRDNEQFF,TGCAGCGTTGAAGTAGGCAGGGACAATGAGCAGTTCTTC
TRBJ2-7,.,few,TRBV4-1,CASSQDPGGNEQYF,TGCGCCAGCAGCCAAGACCCGGGTGGGAACGAGCAGTACTTC
TRBJ2-1,.,many,TRBV28,CASSLEPPIYNEQFF,TGTGCCAGCAGTTTAGAACCGCCGATTTACAATGAGCAGTTCTTC
TRBJ2-2,.,many,TRBV28,CASSAPGPSETGELFF,TGTGCCAGCAGTGCCCCGGGACCCAGTGAGACCGGGGAGCTGTTTTTT
TRBJ1-1,.,many,TRBV12-5,CASGLSTATEAFF,TGTGCTAGTGGTTTGTCGACAGCTACTGAAGCTTTCTTT
TRBJ2-2,.,many,TRBV11-2,CASSLVVGELFF,TGTGCCAGCAGCTTAGTCGTCGGGGAGCTGTTTTTT
TRBJ2-1,TRBD2,.,TRBV6-1,CASSESLAGSSYNEQFF,TGTGCCAGCAGTGAAAGCCTAGCGGGGAGCTCCTACAATGAGCAGTTCTTC
TRBJ2-3,.,many,TRBV28,CASRSRNTQYF,TGTGCCAGCAGATCCCGTAATACGCAGTATTTT
TRBJ2-7,.,many,TRBV11-2,CASSLFGGSRYEQYF,TGTGCCAGCAGCTTATTTGGGGGATCGAGATACGAGCAGTACTTC
TRBJ2-7,.,many,TRBV28,CASSPLWGPGEQYF,TGTGCCAGCAGTCCCCTATGGGGGCCGGGCGAGCAGTACTTC
TRBJ2-7,TRBD2,few,TRBV3-1,CASSQEGPSGYSYEQYF,TGTGCCAGCAGCCAAGAGGGACCTAGCGGGTATTCCTACGAGCAGTACTTC
TRBJ2-2,TRBD2,many,TRBV11-1,CASSRSGSGTGELFF,TGTGCCAGCAGCCGGAGCGGGAGTGGCACCGGGGAGCTGTTTTTT
TRBJ2-1,.,many,TRBV2,CASSEPPYPYNEQFF,TGTGCCAGCAGTGAACCCCCGTATCCCTACAATGAGCAGTTCTTC
TRBJ2-1,.,few,TRBV9,CASSVGIDNEQFF,TGTGCCAGCAGCGTAGGTATAGACAATGAGCAGTTCTTC
TRBJ2-5,.,many,TRBV7-6,CASSFFSGDETQYF,TGTGCCAGCAGCTTTTTTTCGGGAGACGAGACCCAGTACTTC
TRBJ2-7,TRBD1,many,TRBV6-1,CASSGPGQGNYEQYF,TGTGCCAGCAGCGGACCGGGACAGGGAAACTACGAGCAGTACTTC
TRBJ2-7,TRBD2,few,TRBV19,CASSTGLAQEQYF,TGTGCCAGTAGTACTGGACTAGCTCAAGAGCAGTACTTC
TRBJ1-5,TRBD1,.,TRBV10-1,CASPPTGWYSNQPQHF,TGCGCCAGCCCCCCGACAGGGTGGTATAGCAATCAGCCCCAGCATTTT
TRBJ1-6,TRBD1,.,TRBV9,CASSGQGGSGSYNSPLHF,TGTGCCAGCAGCGGACAGGGAGGTTCCGGCTCCTATAATTCACCCCTCCACTTT
TRBJ1-5,TRBD1,.,TRBV5-6,CASSLQGASNQPQHF,TGTGCCAGCAGCTTGCAGGGGGCCAGCAATCAGCCCCAGCATTTT
TRBJ2-7,.,many,TRBV5-1,CASSFNGGEAYEQYF,TGCGCCAGCAGCTTCAACGGGGGCGAAGCCTACGAGCAGTACTTC
TRBJ2-5,TRBD2,.,TRBV28,CASSRPAGGVETQYF,TGTGCCAGCAGTCGACCAGCGGGAGGGGTGGAGACCCAGTACTTC
TRBJ2-2,.,many,TRBV28,CASSLFAGSNTGELFF,TGTGCCAGCAGTTTATTCGCAGGCTCGAACACCGGGGAGCTGTTTTTT
TRBJ2-7,.,many,TRBV10-3,CAISEGGDYEQYF,TGTGCCATCAGTGAGGGGGGAGACTACGAGCAGTACTTC
TRBJ1-1,.,.,TRBV5-5,CASSYFGGEAFF,TGTGCCAGCAGCTATTTCGGGGGTGAAGCTTTCTTT
TRBJ2-5,TRBD2,many,TRBV2,CASRGTSGRETQYF,TGTGCCAGCAGAGGGACTAGCGGCAGGGAGACCCAGTACTTC